This T cell receptor (beta chain) appears in the sequencing data of a study of blood T cell repertoires in COVID-19. On the study more broadly: The United States, Italy and Spain provided the acute and convalescent COVID-19 samples. The analysed material was cDNA or gDNA that came from T cells, B-cell-depleted T cells, or PBMCs.

Cohort 3 recovery required two negative PCRs, clearance, or symptom resolution. CDR1 is LNHDA, CDR2 SQIVND, per germline (reference sequence). J gave up 0 bases and V 0 bases, and 10 bases lay outside the gene matches. CDR3 size: 19 residues. Clones were sequenced by immunoSEQ multiplex PCR, and TCRdb holds only the in-frame ones, with some missing. The sample records 490,000 or so clones, 75% to 90% being singletons. This rearrangement joins TRBV19 to TRBJ2-3; TRBD2 matches at 9 bases. Source material: PBMCs or T cells enriched from blood (not recorded which). This TCR derives from an older woman who had recovered from COVID-19. The CDR3 region has the DNA TGTGCCAGTAGTATAGATGGGGCGGGGGGGCTCCCTAGCACAGATACGCAGTATTTT. Protein: CASSIDGAGGLPSTDTQYF.